A single sample gave rise to the 19 T cell receptor beta chains below, sequenced in a study of a mutant IDH1 vaccine in newly diagnosed glioma. No antigen has been assigned to these receptors. Time point: week 47, end of study. Every vaccine dose comprised 300 ug of mutant IDH1 20-mer peptide plus topical imiquimod. TCRdb's table, derived via immunoSEQ multiplex PCR, lists solely in-frame clones and lacks some. The sample has 45,000 to 65,000 clones, about 65% seen once. The material was peripheral blood mononuclear cells (PBMCs), obtained from a glioma patient whose treatment included an IDH1 peptide vaccine. These receptors all stem from a man aged 40-50 years with glioma. Some clones in this sample may be carry-over from other donors' samples.

This clone is deemed medium-sized. The gene calls are TRBV5-1 and TRBJ1-1; possible D gene TRBD1, 6 bases. Germline V gene lookup returns CDR1 SGHRS and CDR2 YFSETQ. There are 16 residues in the CDR3. Deletions cut 0 bases from V and 4 bases from J, with 16 bases between. The CDR3 DNA sequence: TGCGCCAGCAGCTTGGGCCACAGGGATACCGGCACTGAAGCTTTCTTT. It yields the protein CASSLGHRDTGTEAFF.

The chain recombines TRBV6-5 with TRBJ1-1, with no clear D. From germline, CDR1 is MNHEY and CDR2 SVGAGI. The CDR3 consists of 15 residues. Trimming pared 4 bases from V and 1 base from J, leaving 13 bases between. The CDR3 region has the DNA TGTGCCAGCAGTTCCGCGGGAAGGGCGAACACTGAAGCTTTCTTT. Residues: CASSSAGRANTEAFF.

By sample share, this clone is large (0.1 to 1%). This sequence joins TRBV7-3 and TRBJ1-2; D gene unclear. V was pared by 5 bases and J by 4 bases, with 23 bases between. In germline, CDR1 is SGHTA, CDR2 FQGTGA. The CDR3 length is 17 residues. The CDR3 DNA is TGTGCCAGCAGCCCAGTCTCCCCCGAGGTTCTGGGCTATGGCTACACCTTC. It codes for CASSPVSPEVLGYGYTF. The whole variable domain, remainder taken from reference TRBV7-3 and TRBJ1-2, is GAGVSQTPSNKVTEKGKYVELRCDPISGHTALYWYRQSLGQGPEFLIYFQGTGAADDSGLPNDRFFAVRPEGSVSTLKIQRTERGDSAVYLCASSPVSPEVLGYGYTFGSGTRLTVV.

The gene calls are TRBV30 and TRBJ1-1; no definite D call. The CDR3 spans 12 residues. Germline CDR1 GTSNPN, CDR2 SVGIG (reference sequence). Trimming shortened V by 3 bases and J by 0 bases, and 5 bases separated the two germline ends. The CDR3 coding sequence is TGTGCCTGGAGGGGAATGAACACTGAAGCTTTCTTT. Its translation: CAWRGMNTEAFF.

J is TRBJ1-3 and V is TRBV7-9, with 7 bases aligning to TRBD1. The V gene end was trimmed by 1 base and the J gene end by 3 bases; junction bases not matched to a gene: 3. This CDR3 is built from 15 residues. Germline CDR1 and CDR2: SEHNR and FQNEAQ (reference sequence). DNA for the CDR3: TGTGCCAGCAGCTTAGGCAGGGGGAGTGGAAACACCATATATTTT. Translating it yields CASSLGRGSGNTIYF.

This clone came up a few times. The chain couples TRBV2 to TRBJ2-7; 12 bases are a match to TRBD2. Per the germline V gene, CDR1 is SNHLY and CDR2 is FYNNEI. Trimming cost V 4 bases and J 3 bases; bases outside gene matches: 10. CDR3 size: 17 residues. CDR3 coding DNA: TGTGCCAGCAGTGTCCCGCGACTAGCGGGGGAGTTCTACGAGCAGTACTTC. This encodes CASSVPRLAGEFYEQYF. The full variable domain, with the rest looked up from reference TRBV2 and TRBJ2-7, is EPEVTQTPSHQVTQMGQEVILRCVPISNHLYFYWYRQILGQKVEFLVSFYNNEISEKSEIFDDQFSVERPDGSNFTLKIRSTKLEDSAMYFCASSVPRLAGEFYEQYFGPGTRLTVT.

V is TRBV5-1 and J is TRBJ1-1; 9 nucleotides line up with TRBD1. CDR3 length: 15 residues. Germline CDR1 and CDR2: SGHRS and YFSETQ. V gave up 4 bases and J gave up 6 bases; unmatched junction bases: 10. CDR3 residues: CASSITTGGLPEAFF. CDR3 nucleotide sequence: TGCGCCAGCAGCATTACGACAGGGGGGTTGCCTGAAGCTTTCTTT.

This chain joins TRBV6-1 and TRBJ1-2; 9 bases are a match to TRBD1. After removal of 6 bases from V and 5 bases from J, the junction contained 7 bases not matched to a gene. Germline V gene lookup returns CDR1 MNHNS and CDR2 SASEGT. The CDR3 has 14 residues. The CDR3 nucleotides read TGTGCCAGCAGGCTAGGACAGGGGAGATATGGCTACACCTTC. Encoded protein: CASRLGQGRYGYTF.

The CDR3 reads CASSPAGQGVRQPQHF. The CDR3 DNA is TGCGCCAGCAGCCCCGCCGGACAGGGCGTTCGTCAGCCCCAGCATTTT. V usage is TRBV4-1 and J usage is TRBJ1-5, with 8 positions matching TRBD1. The CDR3 is made up of 16 amino acids. The germline V gene encodes CDR1 MGHRA and CDR2 YSYEKL. J lost 6 bases, V lost 4 bases, and 11 bases had no gene match.

The chain employs TRBV6-5 and TRBJ2-7, with a weak D call TRBD1 (6 bases). Germline loops: CDR1 MNHEY, CDR2 SVGAGI. V lost 4 bases and J 12 bases, leaving 13 bases between the germline ends. This CDR3 has 11 residues. CDR3 sequence reads: CASSSYRVTYF. The CDR3 bases are TGTGCCAGCAGTTCTTACAGGGTCACGTACTTC.

Relative to its sample, this clone is medium-sized. V gene TRBV4-2 combines with J gene TRBJ1-5; TRBD1 is a possible D gene (6 bases). Germline loops: CDR1 LGHNA, CDR2 YNFKEQ. Trimming left V 0 bases short and J 3 bases short, with 15 bases between. The CDR3 is made up of 17 amino acids. CDR3 nucleotides: TGTGCCAGCAGCCAAGATCAGGAGGGGGTGAACAATCAGCCCCAGCATTTT. It yields the protein CASSQDQEGVNNQPQHF.

This clone has just a few counts. The chain links TRBV7-9 to TRBJ2-7; TRBD1 matches 8 bases. V was pared by 5 bases and J by 3 bases, with 9 bases of the junction left unmatched. This CDR3 has 15 amino acids. Germline assignment: CDR1 SEHNR and CDR2 FQNEAQ (reference sequence). The CDR3: CASSPGDDRGYEQYF. For the CDR3, the DNA is TGTGCCAGCAGCCCCGGGGACGACAGGGGCTACGAGCAGTACTTC.

The chain links TRBV5-1 to TRBJ2-6; 8 nucleotides agree with TRBD1. V gave up 3 bases and J gave up 0 bases; unmatched junction bases: 8. CDR3 length equals 18 residues. Germline loops: CDR1 SGHRS, CDR2 YFSETQ. DNA for the CDR3: TGCGCCAGCAGCTCTAGGACAGGGATTGGCTCTGGGGCCAACGTCCTGACTTTC. Amino acids: CASSSRTGIGSGANVLTF.

This chain links TRBV5-4 with TRBJ1-1, with TRBD1 matching over 8 bases. The J segment lost 1 base and the V segment lost 4 bases, leaving 12 bases of the junction unmatched. CDR1 and CDR2 from the germline V gene are SGHNT and YYREEE (reference sequence). This CDR3 has 17 amino acids. The DNA for the CDR3 is TGTGCCAGCAGCCCCGGACAGGGTAAGGTCCCGAACACTGAAGCTTTCTTT. It yields the protein CASSPGQGKVPNTEAFF.

This chain uses TRBV11-2 with TRBJ2-3; 8 nucleotides match TRBD1. The CDR3 is made up of 15 amino acids. Losses at the gene ends were 5 bases for V and 0 bases for J; bases not matched to a gene: 4. Per germline, CDR1 SGHAT and CDR2 FQNNGV. The CDR3 reads CASSHRQGSTDTQYF. CDR3 in DNA: TGTGCCAGCAGCCACAGACAGGGGAGCACAGATACGCAGTATTTT.

With respect to this clone: The junction shows a germline mismatch at one end, possibly a read error. This chain connects TRBV6-5 to TRBJ2-7; D gene ambiguous. There are 13 residues in the CDR3. Germline V gene data show CDR1 as MNHEY and CDR2 as SVGAGI. The CDR3 coding sequence is TGTGTCAGCAGCTCGATTGGAACCTACGAGCAGTACTTC. Its protein is CVSSSIGTYEQYF.

The chain links TRBV5-1 to TRBJ2-1; D unclear. Trimming left V 2 bases short and J 9 bases short, with 6 bases between. The V gene's germline CDR1 is SGHRS and CDR2 YFSETQ. CDR3 length: 11 residues. This chain's CDR3 is CASSLSLEQFF. The CDR3 coding sequence is TGCGCCAGCAGCTTATCTCTTGAGCAGTTCTTC.

The genes are TRBV20-1 and TRBJ2-1; D not resolved. The germline V gene has CDR1 DFQATT and CDR2 SNEGSKA (reference sequence). The CDR3 has 11 residues. V lost 3 bases and J 10 bases, leaving 10 bases between the germline ends. The CDR3: CSASMASEQFF. DNA of the CDR3: TGCAGTGCTAGCATGGCCTCGGAGCAGTTCTTC.

The chain has TRBV6-1 and TRBJ2-5; D possibly corresponds to TRBD2 (6 bases). V lost 8 bases and J lost 1, with 14 bases in between. Germline CDR1 MNHNS, CDR2 SASEGT. The CDR3 is 14 residues long. Here the CDR3 reads CASSEEGTQETQYF. DNA for the CDR3: TGTGCCAGCTCCGAGGAGGGGACCCAAGAGACCCAGTACTTC.